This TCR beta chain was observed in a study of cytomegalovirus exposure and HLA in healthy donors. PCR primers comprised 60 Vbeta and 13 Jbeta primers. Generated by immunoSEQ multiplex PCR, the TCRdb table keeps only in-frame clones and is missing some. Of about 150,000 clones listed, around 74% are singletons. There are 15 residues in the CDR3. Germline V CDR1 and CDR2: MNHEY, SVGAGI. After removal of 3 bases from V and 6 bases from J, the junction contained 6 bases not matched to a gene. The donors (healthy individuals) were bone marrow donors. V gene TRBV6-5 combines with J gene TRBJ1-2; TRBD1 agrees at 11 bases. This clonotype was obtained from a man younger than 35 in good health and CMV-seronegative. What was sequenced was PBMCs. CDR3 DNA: TGTGCCAGCAGTTATTCCGGGACAGGGGGTAATGGCTACACCTTC. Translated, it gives CASSYSGTGGNGYTF.